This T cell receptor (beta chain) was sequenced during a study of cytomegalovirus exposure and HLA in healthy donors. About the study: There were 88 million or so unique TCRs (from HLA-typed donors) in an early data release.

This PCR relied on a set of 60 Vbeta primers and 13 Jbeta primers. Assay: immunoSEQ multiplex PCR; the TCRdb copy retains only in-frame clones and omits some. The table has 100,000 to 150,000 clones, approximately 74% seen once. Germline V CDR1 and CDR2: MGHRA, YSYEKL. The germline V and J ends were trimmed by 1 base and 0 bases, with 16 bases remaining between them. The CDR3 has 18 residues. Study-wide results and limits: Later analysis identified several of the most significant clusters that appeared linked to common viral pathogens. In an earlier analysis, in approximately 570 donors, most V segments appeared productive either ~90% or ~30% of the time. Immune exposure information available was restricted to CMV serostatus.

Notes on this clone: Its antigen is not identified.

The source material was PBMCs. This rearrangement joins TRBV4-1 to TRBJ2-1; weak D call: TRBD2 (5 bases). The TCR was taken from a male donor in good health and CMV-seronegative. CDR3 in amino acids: CASSQGLLVTDSYNEQFF. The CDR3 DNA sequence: TGCGCCAGCAGCCAAGGACTACTTGTTACAGACTCCTACAATGAGCAGTTCTTC.